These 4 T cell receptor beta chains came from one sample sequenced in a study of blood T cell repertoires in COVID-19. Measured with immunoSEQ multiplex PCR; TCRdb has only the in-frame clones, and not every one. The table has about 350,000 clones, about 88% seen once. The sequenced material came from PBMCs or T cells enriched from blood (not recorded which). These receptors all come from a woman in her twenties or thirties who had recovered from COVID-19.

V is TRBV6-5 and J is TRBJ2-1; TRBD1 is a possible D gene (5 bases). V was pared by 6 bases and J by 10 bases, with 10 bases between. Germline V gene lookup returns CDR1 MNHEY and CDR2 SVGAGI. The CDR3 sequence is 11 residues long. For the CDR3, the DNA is TGTGCCAGCAGCCCAGGGCGGGAGCAGTTCTTC. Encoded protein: CASSPGREQFF.

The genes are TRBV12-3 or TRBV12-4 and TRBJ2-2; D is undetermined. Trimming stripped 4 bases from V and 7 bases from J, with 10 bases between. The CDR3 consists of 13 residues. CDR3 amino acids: CASSSTDHGELFF. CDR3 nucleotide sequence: TGTGCCAGCAGTTCGACTGACCACGGGGAGCTGTTTTTT.

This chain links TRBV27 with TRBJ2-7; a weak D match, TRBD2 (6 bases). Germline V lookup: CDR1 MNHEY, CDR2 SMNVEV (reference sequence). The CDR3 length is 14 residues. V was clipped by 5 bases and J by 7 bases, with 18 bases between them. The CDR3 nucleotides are TGTGCCAGCAGTCCCCTTGGGACTTTGGAAGAGCAGTACTTC. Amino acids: CASSPLGTLEEQYF.

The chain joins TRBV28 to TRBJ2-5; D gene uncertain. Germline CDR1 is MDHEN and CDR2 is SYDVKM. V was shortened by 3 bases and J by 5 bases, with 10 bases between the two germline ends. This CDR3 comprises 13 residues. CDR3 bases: TGTGCCAGCAGTTTGACGGGTATTGAGACCCAGTACTTC. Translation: CASSLTGIETQYF. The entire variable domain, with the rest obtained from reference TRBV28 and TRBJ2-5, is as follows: DVKVTQSSRYLVKRTGEKVFLECVQDMDHENMFWYRQDPGLGLRLIYFSYDVKMKEKGDIPEGYSVSREKKERFSLILESASTNQTSMYLCASSLTGIETQYFGPGTRLLVL.